What follows is one TCR beta chain and its context. This record comes from a study of blood T cell repertoires in COVID-19. Sequenced by immunoSEQ multiplex PCR; TCRdb stores in-frame clones only, minus some. The sample lists approximately 440,000 clones; around 90% were seen once. Sequencing input: PBMCs or T cells enriched from blood (not recorded which). The source of this sequence is a man aged 18 to 35 who had recovered from COVID-19.

This chain's CDR3 is CASSPTGQGGSPLHF. The CDR3 coding sequence is TGTGCCAGCAGCCCTACAGGGCAGGGAGGGTCACCCCTCCACTTT. The chain uses TRBV5-8 and TRBJ1-6; D perhaps matches TRBD1 (6 bases). The V gene lost 4 bases and the J gene lost 10 bases, with 18 bases spanning the gap. This CDR3 region has 15 residues. CDR1 is SGHTS and CDR2 is YDEGEE in the germline V gene.